This TCR beta chain came from a study of blood T cell repertoires in COVID-19. Study in general: Samples taken during acute and convalescent COVID-19 were collected in the United States, Italy and Spain. In each case, the material was cDNA or gDNA derived from T cells, B-cell-depleted T cells, or PBMCs.

This clone showed up just once. In the authors' methods: Quantification of nucleated cells was approximated via reference gene primer amplification. Libraries were prepared by immunoSEQ multiplex PCR; TCRdb keeps only in-frame clonotypes and omits some of them. V and J calls and clone size are those listed in that table; D and trimming were worked out from the DNA. The table has about 40,000 clones, approximately 90% seen once. The V and J ends lost 5 bases and 2 bases, in that order; junction bases with no gene match: 8. The CDR3 totals 16 residues. Per germline, CDR1 SGHRS and CDR2 YFSETQ. The TCR originated in a woman aged 25-40 years in a cohort sampled during active COVID-19. The chain is built from TRBV5-1 and TRBJ2-5; 11 nucleotides align to TRBD2. The source material was peripheral blood. Here the CDR3 DNA reads TGCGCCAGCAGTCCCAGACTAGCGGGGATTCAAGAGACCCAGTACTTC. Protein product: CASSPRLAGIQETQYF.